This TCR beta chain emerged from a study of identical twins. This clonotype was counted a few times. Via MiXCR, TCRdb re-called the 5' RACE reads, giving one row per CDR3 protein. The sample includes 650,000 to 750,000 distinct CDR3 sequences, 21% of them seen just once. Germline assignment: CDR1 LGHNA and CDR2 YNFKEQ. This CDR3 is 16 amino acids long. J gave up 5 bases and V 0 bases, and 6 bases lay outside the gene matches. A further study also used this sample, focusing on T cells expressing NK-cell markers.

The rearrangement joins TRBV4-2 to TRBJ2-7; 11 nucleotides align to TRBD2. The sequence was obtained from a young woman in good health. Sequenced sample: PBMCs. The CDR3 sequence: CASSQEGSGGADEQYF. DNA of the CDR3: TGTGCCAGCAGCCAAGAGGGTAGCGGGGGGGCGGACGAGCAGTACTTC.